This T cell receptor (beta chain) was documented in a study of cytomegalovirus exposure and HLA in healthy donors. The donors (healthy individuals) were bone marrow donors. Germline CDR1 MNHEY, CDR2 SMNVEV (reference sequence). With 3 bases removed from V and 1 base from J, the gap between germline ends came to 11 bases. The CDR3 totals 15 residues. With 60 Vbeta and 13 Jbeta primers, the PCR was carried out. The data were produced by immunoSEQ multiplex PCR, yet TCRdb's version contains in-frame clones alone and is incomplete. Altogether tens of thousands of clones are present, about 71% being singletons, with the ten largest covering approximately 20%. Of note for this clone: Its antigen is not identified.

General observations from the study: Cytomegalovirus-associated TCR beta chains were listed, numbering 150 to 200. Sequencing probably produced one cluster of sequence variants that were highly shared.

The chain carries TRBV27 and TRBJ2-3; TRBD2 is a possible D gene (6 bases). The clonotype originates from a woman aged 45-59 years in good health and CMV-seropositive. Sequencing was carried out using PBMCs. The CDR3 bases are TGTGCCAGCAGTTTCGACGGGGGTCGCACAGATACGCAGTATTTT. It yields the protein CASSFDGGRTDTQYF.